These T cell receptor beta chains were read from a single sample in a study of early T cells in non-severe SARS-CoV-2 infection. Via MiXCR, TCRdb re-called the 5' RACE reads, giving one row per CDR3 protein. The sample has some 80,000 distinct CDR3 sequences, approximately 13% seen once; the top ten hold 6.5%. The sample was whole blood. These receptors were taken from an adult who was a healthcare worker with PCR-confirmed SARS-CoV-2 infection or an uninfected control (not recorded which). The CDR3 runs from the conserved cysteine through the conserved F or W. D genes are given only for firm matches. A clone size is listed for some rows: how often the clone was seen (once, few, many), or a class if it is expanded.

clone_size	v_call	j_call	d_call	cdr3_nt	cdr3_aa
NA	TRBV6-5	TRBJ2-7	TRBD2	TGTGCCAGCAGTTATAGCGGGAAAGGGAGAGAGCAGTACTTC	CASSYSGKGREQYF
NA	TRBV20-1	TRBJ1-5	TRBD1	TGCAGTGCTAGTCGGACAGGGTCGGGGCAGCCCCAGCATTTT	CSASRTGSGQPQHF
few	TRBV29-1	TRBJ1-1	NA	TGCAGCGTTGAGCGGGGCTACACTGAAGCTTTCTTT	CSVERGYTEAFF
few	TRBV19	TRBJ2-6	NA	TGTGCCAGTACCTTGAGCTCTGGGGCCAACGTCCTGACTTTC	CASTLSSGANVLTF
many	TRBV15	TRBJ2-1	NA	TGTGCCACCAGCAGAGATGGCTACAATGAGCAGTTCTTC	CATSRDGYNEQFF
many	TRBV20-1	TRBJ2-7	NA	TGCAGTGCTACCCCGGGCAGGGTCTTTGTCTACGAGCAGTACTTC	CSATPGRVFVYEQYF
NA	TRBV6-6	TRBJ2-3	NA	TGTGCCAGCAGTTACGGTTCAGCCAGGGGGGGTGATACGCAGTATTTT	CASSYGSARGGDTQYF
NA	TRBV10-3	TRBJ2-7	NA	TGTGCCATCAGCCGAGTGGGGCCCCACGAGCAGTACTTC	CAISRVGPHEQYF
NA	TRBV6-6	TRBJ1-2	TRBD1	TGTGCCAGCAGCTCTACCGGGACAGGGGTTTATGGCTACACCTTC	CASSSTGTGVYGYTF
few	TRBV6-5	TRBJ1-3	NA	TGTGCCAGCACGCCGGGGGGCTCTGGAAACACCATATATTTT	CASTPGGSGNTIYF
NA	TRBV11-3	TRBJ2-1	TRBD1	TGTGCCAGCAGCTCCCGGGACAGTAATGAGCAGTTCTTC	CASSSRDSNEQFF
NA	TRBV19	TRBJ2-7	NA	TGTGCCAGTAGTATAGATTTCGGGTCCTACGAGCAGTACTTC	CASSIDFGSYEQYF
many	TRBV29-1	TRBJ2-5	NA	TGCACCGGGGGGCCGTCTCTGGAGACCCAGTACTTC	CTGGPSLETQYF
NA	TRBV30	TRBJ2-7	NA	TGTGCCTGGAGGAGTGGGGTCGAGCAGTACTTC	CAWRSGVEQYF
NA	TRBV12-3/TRBV12-4	TRBJ2-7	TRBD1	TGTGCCAGCACCCTAGGGACAGGGAACTACGAGCAGTACTTC	CASTLGTGNYEQYF
many	TRBV4-1	TRBJ2-3	NA	TGCGCCAGCAGCCAAGTTGGGAGGTCAGATACGCAGTATTTT	CASSQVGRSDTQYF
many	TRBV18	TRBJ1-3	TRBD1	TGTGCCAGCTCGCGCGACAGGGGATTTGGAAACACCATATATTTT	CASSRDRGFGNTIYF
NA	TRBV7-7	TRBJ2-2	TRBD2	TGTGCTAGCAGCTTAGCACTAGCGGACACCGGGGAGCTGTTTTTT	CASSLALADTGELFF
NA	TRBV18	TRBJ1-2	NA	TGTGCCAGCTCACCACCGTCCGGGGGGACCTTCTATGGCTACACCTTC	CASSPPSGGTFYGYTF
NA	TRBV29-1	TRBJ2-7	NA	TGCAGCGTTTTAACAGGAGGGATATACGAGCAGTACTTC	CSVLTGGIYEQYF
few	TRBV12-3/TRBV12-4	TRBJ2-7	NA	TGTGCCAGCAGTGCCCGGGACACTCGTGCTTACGAGCAGTACTTC	CASSARDTRAYEQYF
NA	TRBV6-5	TRBJ2-7	NA	TGTGCCAGCAGAAACTCCGTTGAGAGCGAGCAGTACTTC	CASRNSVESEQYF
few	TRBV30	TRBJ2-2	TRBD1	TGTGCCGTCAAAGGGCGGGACAGGAGATTCACCGGGGAGCTGTTTTTT	CAVKGRDRRFTGELFF
NA	TRBV5-4	TRBJ1-1	TRBD1	TGTGCCAGCAGCCGGGGGGGACAGGGCTTTGCTGAAGCTTTCTTT	CASSRGGQGFAEAFF
NA	TRBV7-3	TRBJ1-2	NA	TGTGCCAGCAGCTTTATCGGTCGAGGCGGCTACACCTTC	CASSFIGRGGYTF
NA	TRBV7-3	TRBJ2-2	TRBD1	TGTGCCAGCAGCCTTAACAGGGGCGGGACCGGGGAGCTGTTTTTT	CASSLNRGGTGELFF
many	TRBV7-9	TRBJ1-1	NA	TGTGCCAGCAGCTCTGGGGTGAACACTGAAGCTTTCTTT	CASSSGVNTEAFF
few	TRBV7-9	TRBJ1-3	NA	TGTGCCAGCGGGGGGGAAGGCTCTGGAAACACCATATATTTT	CASGGEGSGNTIYF
NA	TRBV19	TRBJ2-2	NA	TGTGCCAGTAACGGGTTAGACACCGGGGAGCTGTTTTTT	CASNGLDTGELFF
few	TRBV4-3	TRBJ1-1	TRBD1	TGCGCCAGCAGCCAAGATCAGGGGGCGAACACTGAAGCTTTCTTT	CASSQDQGANTEAFF
few	TRBV20-1	TRBJ2-1	NA	TGCAGTGCTAACCCATTCGGGGACTTCATGGGCAATGAGCAGTTCTTC	CSANPFGDFMGNEQFF
many	TRBV20-1	TRBJ2-7	TRBD2	TGCAGTGCTAGCCGCCTTTTAGCGGGAGGGACCTCCTACGAGCAGTACTTC	CSASRLLAGGTSYEQYF
NA	TRBV20-1	TRBJ2-2	NA	TGCAGTGCTAGCGGGGATTTCACCGGGGAGCTGTTTTTT	CSASGDFTGELFF
many	TRBV4-2	TRBJ2-5	NA	TGTGCCAGCAGCGATCTAGCGAACCAAGAGACCCAGTACTTC	CASSDLANQETQYF
few	TRBV6-4	TRBJ2-1	TRBD2	TGTGCCAGCAGTACGACTAGCGGGAGGGTAAGGAATGAGCAGTTCTTC	CASSTTSGRVRNEQFF
many	TRBV5-4	TRBJ1-1	TRBD1	TGTGCCAGCAGCTTACCCGGGACAGGGGTTGCTGAAGCTTTCTTT	CASSLPGTGVAEAFF
NA	TRBV2	TRBJ2-7	NA	TGTGCCAGCAGTGAGTGGTTCACCTACGAGCAGTACTTC	CASSEWFTYEQYF
many	TRBV11-3	TRBJ2-7	TRBD1	TGTGCCAGCAGCTTAGCGCCGACAGGGGCCCTATACGAGCAGTACTTC	CASSLAPTGALYEQYF
many	TRBV29-1	TRBJ2-3	TRBD1	TGCAGCGCAGGGACAGGGGGCTTGACAGATACGCAGTATTTT	CSAGTGGLTDTQYF
NA	TRBV28	TRBJ2-7	NA	TGTGCCAGCAAAGTCGGGACGGATTCCTACGAGCAGTACTTC	CASKVGTDSYEQYF
few	TRBV11-3	TRBJ2-2	NA	TGTGCCAGCAGCTCAGGGAGGAGGAACACCGGGGAGCTGTTTTTT	CASSSGRRNTGELFF
few	TRBV6-5	TRBJ2-2	NA	TGTGCCAGCAGTTACTCTTGGCAGAAGCGCGGGGAGCTGTTTTTT	CASSYSWQKRGELFF
many	TRBV10-3	TRBJ1-2	NA	TGTGCCATCAGTGAGTCGAGGGACATTAACTATGGCTACACCTTC	CAISESRDINYGYTF
NA	TRBV19	TRBJ2-3	NA	TGTGCCAGTAGTCAACTCACAGGGTTCACAGATACGCAGTATTTT	CASSQLTGFTDTQYF
few	TRBV25-1	TRBJ1-1	NA	TGTGCCAGCAAATTCGAGTGGAACACTGAAGCTTTCTTT	CASKFEWNTEAFF
NA	TRBV20-1	TRBJ2-1	TRBD2	TGCAGTGCTAGCAGATCTCTCTGGGGAGGGAGCTCCTACAATGAGCAGTTCTTC	CSASRSLWGGSSYNEQFF